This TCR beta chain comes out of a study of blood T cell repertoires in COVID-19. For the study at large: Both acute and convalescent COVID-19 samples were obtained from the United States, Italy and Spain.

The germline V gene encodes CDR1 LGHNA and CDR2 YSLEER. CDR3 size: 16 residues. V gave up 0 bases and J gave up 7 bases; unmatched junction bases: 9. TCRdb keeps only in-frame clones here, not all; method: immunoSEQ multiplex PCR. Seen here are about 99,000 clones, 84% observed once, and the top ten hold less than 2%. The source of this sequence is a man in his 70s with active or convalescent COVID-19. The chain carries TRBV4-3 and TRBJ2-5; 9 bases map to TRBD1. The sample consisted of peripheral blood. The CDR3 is CASSQDLRQGDVTQYF. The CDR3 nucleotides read TGCGCCAGCAGCCAAGATCTCAGACAGGGGGATGTGACCCAGTACTTC.